This T cell receptor (beta chain) was sequenced in a study of T cells in Graves' hyperthyroidism and ophthalmopathy. This clonotype was seen at least ten times. The antigen remains unidentified. A read error may account for a junction end that differs from germline. The CDR3 extends over 17 amino acids. Per the germline V gene, CDR1 is LGHDT and CDR2 is YNNKEL (reference sequence). Study-level findings and limits: Most thyroid clonotypes expanded above 0.001 were also detected in blood.

Lactation, pregnancy, other autoimmune disease or uncontrolled infection led to exclusion of patients. RNA transcripts served as the template for amplifying TCR beta CDR3 regions. Carried out on the TCR CDR3, a first-round RT-PCR used the HTBI primer set. TCRdb used MiXCR to reprocess the multiplex PCR reads, holding one entry per CDR3 protein. Of roughly 300,000 distinct CDR3 sequences in the sample, less than 30% were seen once. The clonotype originates from a man between 40 and 49 years old with Graves' hyperthyroidism that later progressed to Graves' ophthalmopathy. Sequencing was carried out using blood. The chain has TRBV3-1 and TRBJ2-6; D is perhaps TRBD1 or TRBD2 (5 bases each). The CDR3 DNA sequence: TGTGCCAGCAGTCAAGCGTGGGGGTCAGGCGGGGCCAACGTCCTGACTTTC. Translating gives CASSQAWGSGGANVLTF. The full variable domain, rest sourced from reference TRBV3-1 and TRBJ2-6, is DTAVSQTPKYLVTQMGNDKSIKCEQNLGHDTMYWYKQDSKKFLKIMFSYNNKELIINETVPNRFSPKSPDKAHLNLHINSLELGDSAVYFCASSQAWGSGGANVLTFGAGSRLTVL.